The 31 T cell receptor beta chains below were found in one sample sequenced in a study of human T cells and chemical hapten exposure. Each CDR3 protein is one row after TCRdb ran MiXCR on the RACE reads. The sample holds fewer than 85,000 distinct CDR3 sequences, around 9.6% seen once. Time point meaning: patch test 2, 6 weeks after DPC sensitization. Described treatment: therapeutic diphenylcyclopropenone sensitization with weekly scalp DPC. The sequenced sample was whole blood, obtained in connection with sensitization to the hapten diphenylcyclopropenone (DPC). All receptors come from a woman in her twenties or thirties with alopecia areata. Some clones in this sample may be carry-over from other donors' samples.

This clonotype was found many times. The CDR3 sequence is CASSLGLSTARYEQYF. CDR3 bases: TGCGCCAGCAGCTTGGGACTTTCAACAGCCAGATACGAGCAGTACTTC. The chain is built from TRBV5-1 and TRBJ2-7; D remains ambiguous. V lost 0 bases to trimming and J lost 4 bases, with 17 bases between them. The CDR3 sequence is 16 residues long. Germline lookup yields CDR1 SGHRS and CDR2 YFSETQ.

The V and J genes are TRBV28 and TRBJ2-5; D might be TRBD2 (7 bases). From germline, CDR1 is MDHEN and CDR2 SYDVKM. V lost 2 bases and J 4 bases, leaving 14 bases between the germline ends. The CDR3 extends over 15 amino acids. The CDR3 coding sequence is TGTGCCAGCAGTTTAGGAGGGAGGGGGAGAGAGACCCAGTACTTC. Translating it yields CASSLGGRGRETQYF.

The V call is TRBV24-1, the J call TRBJ2-1, with 8 bases that match TRBD2. Germline V CDR1 and CDR2: KGHDR, SFDVKD. Germline trimming cut 3 bases from V and 4 bases from J; bases unmatched to any gene: 7. The CDR3 consists of 16 residues. Written as DNA, the CDR3 is TGTGCCACCAGTGATCCCAAACCTAGCGGGTACAATGAGCAGTTCTTC. Translating gives CATSDPKPSGYNEQFF.

This clonotype was seen only a few times. This sequence joins TRBV11-2 and TRBJ2-7; D tentatively fits TRBD1 or TRBD2 (6 bases each). This CDR3 has 16 amino acids. Germline V CDR1 and CDR2: SGHAT, FQNNGV. V lost 1 base and J 4 bases, leaving 17 bases between the germline ends. The CDR3 here is CASSLAGARLLYEQYF. The DNA for the CDR3 is TGTGCCAGCAGCTTAGCGGGGGCTCGCCTCCTTTACGAGCAGTACTTC.

This clonotype was seen repeatedly, ten times or more. This chain links TRBV10-3 with TRBJ2-5; D perhaps matches TRBD2 (5 bases). V was cut by 0 bases and J by 5 bases, with 13 bases left in between. Germline V gene data show CDR1 as ENHRY and CDR2 as SYGVKD. The CDR3 runs to 15 residues. This chain's CDR3 is CAISESTRGVETQYF. CDR3 bases: TGTGCCATCAGTGAGTCGACTCGGGGTGTCGAGACCCAGTACTTC.

V is TRBV6-4 and J is TRBJ2-1; 7 nucleotides agree with TRBD1. The CDR3 length is 14 residues. CDR1 is MRHNA, CDR2 SNTAGT, per germline. With 6 bases clipped from V and 7 bases from J, the junction kept 9 bases outside the gene matches. The CDR3 coding sequence is TGTGCCAGCAGCCCGGAGGACAGGCTAAATGAGCAGTTCTTC. This gives the protein CASSPEDRLNEQFF.

In this sample, this clonotype turned up a few times. V and J are TRBV29-1 and TRBJ2-3; D is unresolved. The CDR3 runs to 13 residues. Per germline, CDR1 SQVTM and CDR2 ANQGSEA. With 4 bases removed from V and 1 base from J, the gap between germline ends came to 9 bases. The CDR3 loop is CSVGGSGTDTQYF. As DNA, the CDR3 is TGCAGCGTTGGAGGCAGCGGCACAGATACGCAGTATTTT.

This clonotype was recorded a few times. The CDR3 reads CSVLREQYF. The CDR3 region has the DNA TGCAGCGTTCTGCGCGAGCAGTACTTC. This sequence joins TRBV29-1 and TRBJ2-7; D uncertain. The CDR3 length is 9 residues. V dropped 5 bases and J dropped 6 bases, with 5 bases sitting between them. Germline assignment: CDR1 SQVTM and CDR2 ANQGSEA.

V is TRBV2 and J is TRBJ2-5, with 7 bases fitting TRBD2. Germline values: CDR1 SNHLY, CDR2 FYNNEI. V trimming: 8 bases; J trimming: 4 bases; junction bases outside the gene matches: 7. There are 13 residues in the CDR3. CDR3 nucleotide sequence: TGTGCCAGCCAAGCGGGGTTAGTAGAGACCCAGTACTTC. Encoded protein: CASQAGLVETQYF.

This clonotype appeared many times. This sequence joins TRBV29-1 and TRBJ1-1; D possibly corresponds to TRBD1 (5 bases). V shed 3 bases and J shed 1 base, with 12 bases lying between them. CDR1 is SQVTM and CDR2 is ANQGSEA in the germline V gene. The CDR3 runs to 14 residues. The CDR3 DNA is TGCAGCGTTGATCGGGACCCCGGGAACACTGAAGCTTTCTTT. Its protein product is CSVDRDPGNTEAFF.

This clonotype was detected many times. The V and J genes are TRBV4-1 and TRBJ2-1; a possible D gene is TRBD2 (6 bases). The CDR3 length is 15 residues. The germline CDR1 and CDR2 sequences are MGHRA and YSYEKL. Between the trimmed V and J ends, which lost 1 base and 10 bases, there was a span of 17 bases. The CDR3 DNA follows: TGCGCCAGCAGCCAAGGCCTTGTTGGCGGGGAGGAGCAGTTCTTC. Its protein is CASSQGLVGGEEQFF.

This clonotype appeared a single time. The chain recombines TRBV7-2 with TRBJ1-5; D remains ambiguous. The germline V gene has CDR1 SGHTA and CDR2 FQGNSA. Between the trimmed V and J ends, which lost 0 bases and 10 bases, there was a span of 10 bases. This CDR3 region has 13 residues. The CDR3 nucleotides are TGTGCCAGCAGCTTAGCGGAGGACTTTCCCCAGCATTTT. Protein: CASSLAEDFPQHF.

This clonotype showed up many times. The chain employs TRBV20-1 and TRBJ2-1; 9 bases align to TRBD2. Germline CDR1 DFQATT, CDR2 SNEGSKA (reference sequence). The CDR3 is made up of 13 amino acids. Unmatched junction bases numbered 3, after V lost 6 bases and J lost 3 bases. The CDR3: CSAGTSFYNEQFF. CDR3 nucleotides: TGCAGTGCGGGGACTAGCTTCTACAATGAGCAGTTCTTC.

This clonotype was seen at least ten times. This sequence joins TRBV7-6 and TRBJ2-3; D not resolved. The CDR3 spans 13 residues. V lost 6 bases and J 2 bases, leaving 9 bases between the germline ends. The germline V gene encodes CDR1 SGHVS and CDR2 FNYEAQ. CDR3 loop: CASSSVSTDTQYF. CDR3 in DNA: TGTGCCAGCAGTTCCGTTTCCACAGATACGCAGTATTTT.

This clonotype was seen once. As DNA, the CDR3 is TGCGCCAGCAGTGACACCGGGGAGCTGTTTTTT. Translation: CASSDTGELFF. This chain joins TRBV10-2 and TRBJ2-2, with no clear D. The CDR3 covers 11 residues. Per germline, CDR1 WSHSY and CDR2 SAAADI. Trimming stripped 3 bases from V and 4 bases from J, with 0 bases between.

The V and J genes are TRBV12-3 or TRBV12-4 and TRBJ1-2; D gene unclear. The CDR3 length is 13 residues. The germline V and J ends were trimmed by 3 bases and 4 bases, with 9 bases remaining between them. For the CDR3, the DNA is TGTGCCAGCAGTTTCGAGATGGGCTATGGCTACACCTTC. Protein sequence: CASSFEMGYGYTF.

The chain has TRBV11-1 and TRBJ2-5; tentative D call: TRBD2 (5 bases). CDR3 length: 14 amino acids. Per germline, CDR1 SGHAT and CDR2 FQDESV (reference sequence). V was cut by 3 bases and J by 2 bases, with 10 bases left in between. Here the CDR3 reads CASSFTAVQETQYF. The CDR3 DNA reads TGTGCCAGCAGCTTCACAGCGGTTCAAGAGACCCAGTACTTC.

This chain joins TRBV28 and TRBJ1-2; D may be TRBD1 (5 bases). Trimming pared 3 bases from V and 6 bases from J, leaving 14 bases between. The V gene's germline CDR1 is MDHEN and CDR2 SYDVKM. The CDR3 totals 14 residues. CDR3 DNA sequence: TGTGCCAGCAGTTTGATAATGGGGGATCATGGCTACACCTTC. Protein: CASSLIMGDHGYTF.

The chain has TRBV27 and TRBJ2-1, with D possibly being TRBD2 (7 bases). This CDR3 comprises 14 residues. Germline CDR1 MNHEY, CDR2 SMNVEV (reference sequence). The V gene lost 2 bases and the J gene lost 4 bases, with 9 bases spanning the gap. This chain's CDR3 is CASSLAGAYNEQFF. Here the CDR3 DNA reads TGTGCCAGCAGTTTAGCGGGGGCTTACAATGAGCAGTTCTTC.

This clonotype was seen only a few times. The chain employs TRBV29-1 and TRBJ1-1; 9 bases align to TRBD1. This CDR3 spans 13 amino acids. Germline V CDR1 and CDR2: SQVTM, ANQGSEA. Losses at the gene ends were 7 bases for V and 1 base for J; bases not matched to a gene: 4. CDR3 loop: CSAMTGGNTEAFF. The CDR3 nucleotides are TGCAGCGCCATGACAGGGGGGAACACTGAAGCTTTCTTT.

The sample holds many counts of this clonotype. The chain couples TRBV7-2 to TRBJ2-3; the D is unclear. Germline CDR1 SGHTA, CDR2 FQGNSA. This CDR3 is built from 14 residues. V was trimmed by 5 bases and J by 5 bases, leaving 14 bases between them. CDR3 protein: CASSPSRAKDTQYF. DNA of the CDR3: TGTGCCAGCAGCCCCTCCCGGGCTAAAGATACGCAGTATTTT.

This clonotype occurred many times. The chain links TRBV2 to TRBJ2-7, with D perhaps matching TRBD1 (6 bases). Germline V gene lookup returns CDR1 SNHLY and CDR2 FYNNEI. V was pared by 4 bases and J by 2 bases, with 12 bases between. There are 14 residues in the CDR3. The CDR3 DNA sequence: TGTGCCAGCAGTGTACGACAGGCTGCCTACGAGCAGTACTTC. Its protein is CASSVRQAAYEQYF.

The chain combines TRBV28 with TRBJ1-5; D perhaps matches TRBD1 (6 bases). Germline CDR1 reads MDHEN; CDR2 reads SYDVKM. CDR3 length: 16 amino acids. The germline V and J ends were trimmed by 5 bases and 0 bases, with 14 bases remaining between them. CDR3 in amino acids: CASSRGGRDSNQPQHF. The DNA of the CDR3 is TGTGCCAGCAGTAGGGGGGGACGGGATAGCAATCAGCCCCAGCATTTT.

The rearrangement links TRBV28 to TRBJ1-3; the D is unclear. Trimming stripped 5 bases from V and 2 bases from J, with 10 bases between. Germline loops: CDR1 MDHEN, CDR2 SYDVKM. The CDR3 is 14 residues long. The CDR3 coding sequence is TGTGCCAGCAGTGCCCCGGCCCCTGGAAACACCATATATTTT. Protein: CASSAPAPGNTIYF. Full variable domain (outside the CDR3, taken from reference TRBV28 and TRBJ1-3): DVKVTQSSRYLVKRTGEKVFLECVQDMDHENMFWYRQDPGLGLRLIYFSYDVKMKEKGDIPEGYSVSREKKERFSLILESASTNQTSMYLCASSAPAPGNTIYFGEGSWLTVV.

In this sample, this clonotype turned up many times. In DNA form, the CDR3 reads TGTGCCAGCAGTTCCCGGACAGGGGGGGCGGCCCTCCACTTT. Translating gives CASSSRTGGAALHF. The chain has TRBV28 and TRBJ1-6, with TRBD1 matching 10 bases. The germline V gene encodes CDR1 MDHEN and CDR2 SYDVKM. Losses at the gene ends were 4 bases for V and 14 bases for J; bases not matched to a gene: 8. This CDR3 is built from 14 residues.

At least ten counts were recorded for this clonotype. In nucleotides, the CDR3 is TGTGCCAGCGCTGGGGGGCGGCAGCCCGCGCGGGAGACCCAGTACTTC. Amino acids: CASAGGRQPARETQYF. The chain carries TRBV6-5 and TRBJ2-5; the D gene could be TRBD1 or TRBD2 (6 bases each). Germline CDR1 reads MNHEY; CDR2 reads SVGAGI. V lost 8 bases, J lost 5 bases, and 24 bases lay in between. The CDR3 runs to 16 residues.

This clonotype was observed a handful of times. The V gene is TRBV5-6, the J gene TRBJ2-7; no firm D call. V dropped 3 bases and J dropped 5 bases, with 6 bases sitting between them. This CDR3 spans 11 amino acids. Per germline, CDR1 SGHDT and CDR2 YYEEEE. CDR3 loop: CASSSLNEQYF. In nucleotides, the CDR3 is TGTGCCAGCAGCTCTTTAAACGAGCAGTACTTC.

The genes are TRBV5-4 and TRBJ2-7; D is ambiguous. Trimming cost V 2 bases and J 0 bases, with 9 bases left between them. Germline V gene data show CDR1 as SGHNT and CDR2 as YYREEE (reference sequence). The CDR3 contains 14 residues. CDR3 nucleotide sequence: TGTGCCAGCAGCTTCGCAGGAGCCTCCTACGAGCAGTACTTC. Its translation is CASSFAGASYEQYF.

This clonotype was detected ten times or more. The rearrangement joins TRBV4-3 to TRBJ2-7; D is unclear. Trimming pared 10 bases from V and 4 bases from J, leaving 8 bases between. Germline CDR1 reads LGHNA; CDR2 reads YSLEER. The CDR3 contains 10 residues. This CDR3 reads CATYPYEQYF. The CDR3 bases are TGCGCCACCTACCCATACGAGCAGTACTTC.

This sequence joins TRBV7-2 and TRBJ1-5; D not resolved. Trimming shortened V by 4 bases and J by 0 bases, and 10 bases separated the two germline ends. The germline gives CDR1 SGHTA, CDR2 FQGNSA. The CDR3 extends over 15 amino acids. This CDR3 is CASSYSWGSNQPQHF. DNA for the CDR3: TGTGCCAGCAGCTATAGTTGGGGTAGCAATCAGCCCCAGCATTTT.

This clonotype was counted many times. The V gene is TRBV20-1, the J gene TRBJ2-3, with 8 bases lining up with TRBD2. The CDR3 extends over 14 amino acids. The germline CDR1 and CDR2 sequences are DFQATT and SNEGSKA (reference sequence). J lost 0 bases, V lost 3 bases, and 2 bases had no gene match. The CDR3 loop reads CSASSGTSTDTQYF. The CDR3 coding sequence is TGCAGTGCTAGTAGCGGGACTAGCACAGATACGCAGTATTTT.